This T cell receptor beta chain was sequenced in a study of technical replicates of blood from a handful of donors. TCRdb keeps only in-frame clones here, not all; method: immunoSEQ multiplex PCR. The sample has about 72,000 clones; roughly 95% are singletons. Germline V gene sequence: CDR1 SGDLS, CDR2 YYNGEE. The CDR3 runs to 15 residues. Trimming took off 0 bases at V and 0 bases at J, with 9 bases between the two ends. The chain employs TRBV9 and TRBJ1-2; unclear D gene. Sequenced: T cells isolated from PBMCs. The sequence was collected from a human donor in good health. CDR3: CASSVGGFANYGYTF. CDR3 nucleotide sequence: TGTGCCAGCAGCGTAGGCGGGTTCGCTAACTATGGCTACACCTTC.